What follows describes a single TCR beta chain. The antigen is not known. CDR1 and CDR2 from the germline V gene are SNHLY and FYNNEI. This CDR3 comprises 16 residues. V shed 2 bases and J 0 bases; nucleotides not matched to a gene: 5. This record comes from a study of cytomegalovirus exposure and HLA in healthy donors. Looking at the study overall: Early on, a data release was issued that held roughly 80 million unique TCRs from HLA-typed donors.

Whole-study results and caveats: CMV serostatus was the only immune exposure information that was available. More clonal expansion characterized HLA-associated TCR beta chains than equally common others in a later analysis.

Vbeta (60) and Jbeta (13) primers were used in the PCR. In the original workflow: In a later analysis, the count reached approximately 80 million unique TCR beta chains, with 10 million to 14 million shared. The data were produced by immunoSEQ multiplex PCR, yet TCRdb's version contains in-frame clones alone and is incomplete. V and J calls and clone size are copied from that table; D and trimming were computed from the DNA. The top ten clones hold 2.5% to 3.5% of a sample with around 150,000 clones, around three fifths of them seen once. V and J are TRBV2 and TRBJ2-3; 7 bases agree with TRBD2. The TCR was taken from a woman in her twenties or thirties in good health and CMV-seropositive. Specimen: PBMCs. CDR3 sequence: CASSEWGGASTDTQYF. The CDR3 DNA follows: TGTGCCAGCAGTGAATGGGGGGGAGCTAGCACAGATACGCAGTATTTT. Full variable domain (remainder filled in from reference TRBV2 and TRBJ2-3): EPEVTQTPSHQVTQMGQEVILRCVPISNHLYFYWYRQILGQKVEFLVSFYNNEISEKSEIFDDQFSVERPDGSNFTLKIRSTKLEDSAMYFCASSEWGGASTDTQYFGPGTRLTVL.